This TCR beta chain was profiled in a study of T-cell memory formation after mild COVID-19. Study information: TCR clusters were mostly donor specific. The study, taken as a whole, reports: Some clones that responded turned up in pre-infection memory, which suggests that cross-reactive memory joined in.

TCRdb re-analysed the 5' RACE reads in MiXCR, keeping a single row per CDR3 protein. The sample yields under 400,000 distinct CDR3 sequences, under 25% seen once. The CDR3 sequence is 11 residues long. Germline assignment: CDR1 MGHDK and CDR2 SYGVNS. With 4 bases removed from V and 11 bases from J, the gap between germline ends came to 9 bases. Concerning this clonotype: What it binds is not known.

The rearrangement joins TRBV25-1 to TRBJ1-5; D not resolved. The source material was PBMCs or a T cell subset sorted from them (not recorded which). This clonotype originated in an adult woman who had mild COVID-19 (a few samples of this study predate the infection). Cell type and time point are not known. The CDR3 loop reads CASSVNGTQHF. The CDR3 DNA reads as TGTGCCAGCAGTGTTAATGGGACCCAGCATTTT.